The clone carrying this TCR beta chain was recorded once. The data were produced by immunoSEQ multiplex PCR, yet TCRdb's version contains in-frame clones alone and is incomplete. The table includes 100,000 to 150,000 clones, under 90% detected once. The CDR3 extends over 14 amino acids. V shed 8 bases, J shed 4 bases, and the junction held 2 bases outside the gene matches. The germline V gene encodes CDR1 SNHLY and CDR2 FYNNEI. This entry comes from a study of cytomegalovirus exposure and HLA in healthy donors. This TCR derives from a woman between 18 and 29 years old in good health and CMV-seronegative. Sequencing used PBMCs. This chain links TRBV2 with TRBJ2-3; TRBD2 matches at 14 bases. The CDR3 nucleotides are TGTGCCAGCGGACTAGCGGGAGGTTCAGATACGCAGTATTTT. This codes for CASGLAGGSDTQYF.